These 25 T cell receptor beta chains came from one sample sequenced in a study of blood T cell repertoires in COVID-19. Clones were read by immunoSEQ multiplex PCR, and TCRdb kept only the in-frame ones, dropping some. The table records some 210,000 clones, about four fifths of them present only once. Sequencing was performed on PBMCs or T cells enriched from blood (not recorded which). Source of these receptors: a woman between 45 and 65 years old with acute COVID-19.

The chain recombines TRBV7-2 with TRBJ2-7; D may be TRBD1 (6 bases). Germline assignment: CDR1 SGHTA and CDR2 FQGNSA. V was trimmed by 2 bases and J by 6 bases, leaving 8 bases between them. The CDR3 loop spans 12 amino acids. CDR3 region: CASSLTGIEQYF. The CDR3, as DNA: TGTGCCAGCAGCTTAACAGGGATCGAGCAGTACTTC.

The rearrangement links TRBV7-3 to TRBJ2-1; D not certain. Germline lookup yields CDR1 SGHTA and CDR2 FQGTGA. Trimming shortened V by 5 bases and J by 0 bases, and 11 bases separated the two germline ends. There are 15 residues in the CDR3. CDR3 residues: CASSAQVASYNEQFF. The CDR3 DNA reads as TGTGCCAGCAGCGCCCAAGTGGCCTCCTACAATGAGCAGTTCTTC.

The gene calls are TRBV4-3 and TRBJ2-2; TRBD2 aligns across 15 bases. With 4 bases clipped from V and 8 bases from J, the junction kept 8 bases outside the gene matches. Germline CDR1 is LGHNA and CDR2 is YSLEER. This CDR3 region has 17 residues. As DNA, the CDR3 is TGCGCCAGCAGCCGACTAGGACTAGCGGGAGGGCCAGGGGAGCTGTTTTTT. Protein product: CASSRLGLAGGPGELFF.

The rearrangement links TRBV7-8 to TRBJ2-7; D possibly corresponds to TRBD1 (6 bases). The V end was cut by 1 base, the J end by 7 bases, with 14 bases between. CDR1 SGHVS and CDR2 FQNEAQ come from the germline V gene. The CDR3 has 14 residues. CDR3 residues: CASSLEGTIYEQYF. The CDR3 nucleotides are TGTGCCAGCAGCTTAGAAGGGACAATTTATGAGCAGTACTTC.

The gene calls are TRBV19 and TRBJ1-3; D gene ambiguous. This CDR3 contains 13 residues. Germline CDR1 reads LNHDA; CDR2 reads SQIVND (reference sequence). The germline V and J ends were trimmed by 8 bases and 0 bases, with 8 bases remaining between them. The chain's CDR3 is CASGEVSGNTIYF. The CDR3 DNA follows: TGTGCCAGTGGGGAGGTCTCTGGAAACACCATATATTTT.

This chain joins TRBV7-2 and TRBJ2-1; 7 positions match TRBD2. The CDR3 is 16 amino acids. CDR1 and CDR2 from the germline V gene are SGHTA and FQGNSA. Trimming took 3 bases from V and 0 from J; bases not matched to a gene: 5. The CDR3 nucleotides are TGTGCCAGCAGCTTGGGAGCGGGGTCCTCCTACAATGAGCAGTTCTTC. Its translation: CASSLGAGSSYNEQFF.

This chain links TRBV27 with TRBJ2-7; D is possibly TRBD1 (6 bases). This CDR3 region has 14 residues. Germline CDR1 is MNHEY and CDR2 is SMNVEV (reference sequence). With 2 bases removed from V and 1 base from J, the gap between germline ends came to 9 bases. In DNA form, the CDR3 reads TGTGCCAGCAGTTTAGCAGGGGCGTCCTACGAGCAGTACTTC. Amino acid sequence: CASSLAGASYEQYF.

This sequence joins TRBV30 and TRBJ2-3; 10 bases map to TRBD2. Per germline, CDR1 GTSNPN and CDR2 SVGIG (reference sequence). This CDR3 is built from 14 residues. The V gene end was trimmed by 2 bases and the J gene end by 4 bases; junction bases not matched to a gene: 3. The CDR3 bases are TGTGCCTGGAGTCTAGCGGGAGTCCCAGATACGCAGTATTTT. Its protein product is CAWSLAGVPDTQYF.

The chain couples TRBV10-3 to TRBJ2-2; 7 positions match TRBD1. V was clipped by 9 bases and J by 2 bases; unmatched bases: 6. The CDR3 loop spans 14 amino acids. Germline V CDR1 and CDR2: ENHRY, SYGVKD. CDR3 DNA: TGTGCCATTACCGGGACAGTCAACACCGGGGAGCTGTTTTTT. Translating it yields CAITGTVNTGELFF.

The V and J genes are TRBV5-5 and TRBJ1-6; 11 positions match TRBD1. Germline V lookup: CDR1 SGHKS, CDR2 YYEKEE (reference sequence). Unmatched junction bases numbered 5, after V lost 4 bases and J lost 11 bases. The CDR3 has 14 residues. CDR3 bases: TGTGCCAGCAGCCCAGGACAGGGGGCAACACCCCTCCACTTT. This codes for CASSPGQGATPLHF.

The rearrangement uses TRBV2 and TRBJ2-7; 8 positions match TRBD1. Trimming at V came to 3 bases and at J to 3 bases, leaving 1 base not matched to a gene. Germline loops: CDR1 SNHLY, CDR2 FYNNEI. The CDR3 sequence is 13 residues long. The CDR3 DNA follows: TGTGCCAGCAGTGAGGACAGGGACTACGAGCAGTACTTC. Its translation is CASSEDRDYEQYF.

The CDR3 DNA reads TGTGCCAGTCTAGCGGGGGGTCACACCGGGGAGCTGTTTTTT. Protein sequence: CASLAGGHTGELFF. This chain joins TRBV11-2 and TRBJ2-2; 11 bases line up with TRBD2. The CDR3 totals 14 residues. The junction had 3 bases not matched to a gene; V was cut back by 9 bases and J by 3 bases. Germline loops: CDR1 SGHAT, CDR2 FQNNGV.

This sequence joins TRBV12-5 and TRBJ2-2; tentative D call: TRBD1 (6 bases). V was trimmed by 2 bases and J by 5 bases, leaving 12 bases between them. This CDR3 comprises 15 residues. Germline V gene data show CDR1 as LGHNT and CDR2 as FRNRAP. Here the CDR3 reads CASGLRQGWTGELFF. CDR3 DNA: TGTGCTAGTGGTTTGAGGCAGGGGTGGACCGGGGAGCTGTTTTTT.

This clone was counted once. The rearrangement uses TRBV28 and TRBJ2-7; the match to TRBD2 covers 8 bases. Germline-derived CDR1 and CDR2 are MDHEN and SYDVKM. The CDR3 has 15 residues. V dropped 8 bases and J dropped 2; count of bases not matched to a gene: 11. The CDR3 bases are TGTGCCAGCCTAGGAACCGGGACTAGGACCTACGAGCAGTACTTC. It is translated as CASLGTGTRTYEQYF.

The chain recombines TRBV7-2 with TRBJ1-6, with 7 positions matching TRBD1. In germline, CDR1 is SGHTA, CDR2 FQGNSA. The J segment lost 7 bases and the V segment lost 9 bases, leaving 12 bases of the junction unmatched. The CDR3 is 15 amino acids. This chain's CDR3 is CASFPGTVSNSPLHF. The CDR3 coding sequence is TGTGCCAGTTTCCCCGGGACAGTTTCAAATTCACCCCTCCACTTT.

This clone was picked up one time. The chain uses TRBV7-2 and TRBJ2-3; possibly TRBD2 for D (6 bases). V was cut by 3 bases and J by 2 bases, with 12 bases left in between. CDR3 length: 15 residues. Looked up from germline, CDR1 is SGHTA and CDR2 is FQGNSA. The CDR3 sequence is CASSFRRGLTDTQYF. CDR3 coding DNA: TGTGCCAGCAGCTTTCGACGGGGACTCACAGATACGCAGTATTTT.

The rearrangement uses TRBV15 and TRBJ2-1, with 10 bases that match TRBD1. The CDR3 runs to 15 residues. J was trimmed by 5 bases and V by 3 bases; bases with no gene match: 4. CDR1 LNHNV and CDR2 YYDKDF come from the germline V gene (reference sequence). CDR3 loop: CATSSRQGANNEQFF. Here the CDR3 DNA reads TGTGCCACCAGCAGCCGACAGGGGGCTAACAATGAGCAGTTCTTC. Complete variable domain (other parts from reference TRBV15 and TRBJ2-1): DAMVIQNPRYQVTQFGKPVTLSCSQTLNHNVMYWYQQKSSQAPKLLFHYYDKDFNNEADTPDNFQSRRPNTSFCFLDIRSPGLGDTAMYLCATSSRQGANNEQFFGPGTRLTVL.

Only one count was recorded for this clone. V and J are TRBV3-1 (or the pseudogene TRBV3-2) and TRBJ2-3, with 10 bases identical to TRBD2. In germline, CDR1 is LGHDT, CDR2 YNNKEL (reference sequence). The ends lost 0 bases at V and 6 bases at J; junction bases unmatched: 9. The CDR3 loop spans 17 amino acids. CDR3 amino acids: CASSQDRLAGVSDTQYF. CDR3 coding DNA: TGTGCCAGCAGCCAAGATCGGCTAGCGGGAGTATCGGATACGCAGTATTTT.

The rearrangement joins TRBV3-1 (or the pseudogene TRBV3-2) to TRBJ1-2; D remains unclear. Germline V CDR1 and CDR2: LGHDT, YNNKEL (reference sequence). V lost 4 bases, J lost 6 bases, and 12 bases lay in between. The CDR3 is made up of 13 amino acids. The CDR3 bases are TGTGCCAGCAGCCTGGAGGACGGTAATGGCTACACCTTC. It translates to CASSLEDGNGYTF.

V is TRBV7-9 and J is TRBJ2-6; TRBD1 aligns across 9 bases. Trimming took 9 bases from V and 1 from J; bases not matched to a gene: 10. CDR1 and CDR2 (germline): SEHNR, FQNEAQ (reference sequence). CDR3 length equals 17 residues. The CDR3 DNA sequence: TGTGCCAGTCAGATCCGGGACAGGGTTTCTGGGGCCAACGTCCTGACTTTC. Its protein is CASQIRDRVSGANVLTF.

This chain connects TRBV7-8 to TRBJ2-7; 13 bases are shared with TRBD2. The CDR3 has 14 amino acids. CDR1 is SGHVS, CDR2 FQNEAQ, per germline. After removal of 7 bases from V and 4 bases from J, the junction contained 4 bases not matched to a gene. CDR3 loop: CASTRTSGSYEQYF. The CDR3, as DNA: TGTGCCAGCACTCGGACTAGCGGGAGTTACGAGCAGTACTTC.

V usage is TRBV6-5 and J usage is TRBJ1-1; D gene uncertain. CDR1 is MNHEY and CDR2 is SVGAGI in the germline V gene. V lost 6 bases, J lost 4 bases, and 15 bases lay in between. CDR3 length: 14 residues. CDR3 bases: TGTGCCAGCAGCGCAACGCGCGGTCTCACTGAAGCTTTCTTT. This encodes CASSATRGLTEAFF.

This clone was detected once. The junction does not match germline at one end; this may be a read error. This rearrangement joins TRBV23-1 to TRBJ1-4; D is possibly TRBD1 (5 bases). TRBV23-1 carries the ORF label, with uncertain function. The length of the CDR3 is 14 residues. The CDR3 bases are TGCGCCGGCAGCGTTGCGGCAGGGTGTGAAAAACTGTTTTTT. Translated: CAGSVAAGCEKLFF.

This clone has ten or more counts. The CDR3 coding sequence is TGTGCCAGCAGCCGACAGGGGGCGGGTACCGGGGAGCTGTTTTTT. Translation gives CASSRQGAGTGELFF. The chain recombines TRBV27 with TRBJ2-2; the match to TRBD1 covers 10 bases. The V segment lost 6 bases and the J segment 5 bases; nucleotides outside the gene matches: 6. Germline V gene lookup returns CDR1 MNHEY and CDR2 SMNVEV (reference sequence). This CDR3 contains 15 residues.

The chain is built from TRBV5-1 and TRBJ2-6, with a tentative D call TRBD2 (6 bases). From germline, CDR1 is SGHRS and CDR2 YFSETQ. The CDR3 is 16 residues long. V was pared by 7 bases and J by 0 bases, with 14 bases between. The CDR3 sequence: CASRERPSSGANVLTF. The CDR3 nucleotides read TGCGCCAGCCGGGAGCGGCCCAGCTCTGGGGCCAACGTCCTGACTTTC.